This TCR beta chain was retrieved from a study of shared clonotypes between healthy human individuals. In this sample, this clone turned up once. A read error is possible here, since a much larger clone lies one base away. The CDR3 extends over 12 amino acids. With 4 bases clipped from V and 4 bases from J, the junction kept 0 bases outside the gene matches. In germline, CDR1 is MNHEY, CDR2 SMNVEV (reference sequence). When replicate PCRs were run on sorted subsets, they used about 220 ng DNA, some 30,000 T cell genomes. Only in-frame clones appear in the TCRdb table, and some are missing; sequencing was by immunoSEQ multiplex PCR. The sample yields over 850,000 clones, around three quarters seen once.

The material sequenced was memory CD4+ T cells from PBMCs. Subset given: CD45RA-negative fraction. The source is a man aged 18 to 29 in good health. Some clones in this sample may be carry-over from other donors' samples. V is TRBV27 and J is TRBJ2-5, with 7 bases aligning to TRBD1. DNA for the CDR3: TGTGCCAGCAGTTACAGGGGAGAGACCCAGTACTTC. Its translation: CASSYRGETQYF.